This entry lists 13 T cell receptor beta chains sequenced from one sample in a study of OX40 agonist ivuxolimab in advanced cancers. TCRdb's copy holds only in-frame clones and misses some; the assay was immunoSEQ multiplex PCR. The sample yields fewer than 80,000 clones, less than 90% seen once. The material was CD4+ or CD8+ T cells sorted from blood, obtained in a trial of the OX40 agonist ivuxolimab. The receptor set was obtained from an adult with an advanced solid tumor such as melanoma, head and neck, liver or kidney cancer.

The V gene is TRBV5-1, the J gene TRBJ2-1; D gene ambiguous. From germline, CDR1 is SGHRS and CDR2 YFSETQ. V lost 0 bases to trimming and J lost 11 bases, with 24 bases between them. CDR3 size: 17 residues. The CDR3 nucleotides read TGCGCCAGCAGCTTGGCCGGCACAGAAGGATATACAATGAAGCAGTTCTTC. It translates to CASSLAGTEGYTMKQFF.

V is TRBV6-1 and J is TRBJ2-5; D might be TRBD1 or TRBD2, each matching 5 bases. CDR1 and CDR2 (germline): MNHNS, SASEGT. There are 13 residues in the CDR3. Trimming stripped 5 bases from V and 4 bases from J, with 11 bases between. CDR3 residues: CASSLRDGETQYF. For the CDR3, the DNA is TGTGCCAGCAGTCTACGGGACGGAGAGACCCAGTACTTC.

V and J are TRBV5-6 and TRBJ2-3; D remains ambiguous. Trimming pared 4 bases from V and 4 bases from J, leaving 4 bases between. The germline V gene has CDR1 SGHDT and CDR2 YYEEEE. The CDR3 has 11 residues. This CDR3 reads CASSRSDTQYF. CDR3 sequence (DNA): TGTGCCAGCAGCCGGTCAGATACGCAGTATTTT.

The gene calls are TRBV9 and TRBJ2-3; TRBD2 might be the D (5 bases). The ends were cut back, 0 bases at V and 0 bases at J, with 11 bases in the middle. Germline CDR1 and CDR2: SGDLS and YYNGEE. This CDR3 spans 16 amino acids. CDR3 region: CASSVGGQTSTDTQYF. Written as DNA, the CDR3 is TGTGCCAGCAGCGTAGGAGGGCAGACCAGCACAGATACGCAGTATTTT.

The genes are TRBV7-2 and TRBJ2-7, with D hard to call. The CDR3 is made up of 12 amino acids. From germline, CDR1 is SGHTA and CDR2 FQGNSA. V was shortened by 5 bases and J by 5 bases, with 10 bases between the two germline ends. The CDR3 DNA sequence: TGTGCCAGCAGCGGCGCGAGTCACGAGCAGTACTTC. Residues: CASSGASHEQYF.

CDR3 residues: CAISESIYRDSYNEQFF. Here the CDR3 DNA reads TGTGCCATCAGTGAGTCGATTTACAGGGACTCATACAATGAGCAGTTCTTC. The rearrangement uses TRBV10-3 and TRBJ2-1; D possibly uses TRBD1 or TRBD2 (6 bases each). V lost 0 bases and J lost 4, with 16 bases in between. CDR3 length: 17 amino acids. Germline V gene data show CDR1 as ENHRY and CDR2 as SYGVKD.

CDR3: CASSVKGEEDTQYF. CDR3 in DNA: TGTGCCAGCAGCGTAAAAGGGGAGGAAGATACGCAGTATTTT. The chain is built from TRBV9 and TRBJ2-3; a possible D gene is TRBD2 (6 bases). Trimming cost V 1 base and J 5 bases, with 11 bases left between them. Per the germline V gene, CDR1 is SGDLS and CDR2 is YYNGEE. This CDR3 has 14 residues.

V usage is TRBV7-9 and J usage is TRBJ2-2; possible D gene TRBD1, 6 bases. The germline gives CDR1 SEHNR, CDR2 FQNEAQ (reference sequence). This CDR3 has 16 residues. The germline V and J ends were trimmed by 5 bases and 2 bases, with 15 bases remaining between them. Here the CDR3 DNA reads TGTGCCAGCAGCGGTGAACCGGGACAAAACACCGGGGAGCTGTTTTTT. Residues: CASSGEPGQNTGELFF.

V usage is TRBV10-2 and J usage is TRBJ2-1; 7 nucleotides agree with TRBD2. The CDR3 totals 15 residues. In germline, CDR1 is WSHSY, CDR2 SAAADI. The J segment lost 0 bases and the V segment lost 7 bases, leaving 6 bases of the junction unmatched. CDR3 sequence (DNA): TGCGCCAGCACACGGGGGGAGGACTCCTACAATGAGCAGTTCTTC. Residues: CASTRGEDSYNEQFF.

This clone was found once. The chain recombines TRBV6-4 with TRBJ2-3; TRBD1 matches at 7 bases. Germline V gives CDR1 MRHNA, CDR2 SNTAGT. CDR3 length: 19 amino acids. Trimming cost V 2 bases and J 4 bases; bases outside gene matches: 18. The DNA of the CDR3 is TGTGCCAGCAGTGACCCGAACCGTACACAGGGGCGGCTTTCAGATACGCAGTATTTT. Its translation: CASSDPNRTQGRLSDTQYF.

The gene calls are TRBV2 and TRBJ2-1; the D gene is possibly TRBD1 (6 bases). Per germline, CDR1 SNHLY and CDR2 FYNNEI. CDR3 size: 15 residues. The V and J ends lost 4 bases and 6 bases respectively, with 16 bases between them. Written as DNA, the CDR3 is TGTGCCAGCAGTGGATGGGGGCAGGGAACCAATGAGCAGTTCTTC. Its protein is CASSGWGQGTNEQFF.

This clone was recorded only once. This CDR3 is CASSLAPSGGAGETQYF. In nucleotides, the CDR3 is TGTGCCAGCAGCTTAGCTCCTAGCGGGGGGGCGGGAGAGACCCAGTACTTC. V gene TRBV7-2 combines with J gene TRBJ2-5; 12 bases line up with TRBD2. J gave up 4 bases and V 0 bases, and 6 bases lay outside the gene matches. This CDR3 comprises 17 residues. Germline CDR1 and CDR2: SGHTA and FQGNSA.

In its sample, this clone was seen once. The CDR3 region has the DNA TGTGCCAGTAGCCCCCAGGGGCTCTCTGGGGCCAACGTCCTGACTTTC. Its protein product is CASSPQGLSGANVLTF. The gene calls are TRBV19 and TRBJ2-6; D might be TRBD1 (6 bases). CDR1 is LNHDA and CDR2 is SQIVND in the germline V gene (reference sequence). Trimming took 6 bases from V and 0 from J, leaving 12 bases between them. The CDR3 is made up of 16 amino acids.